This T cell receptor beta chain was recorded in a study of T cell repertoires in cytomegalovirus infection (dated by TCRdb to the late 2010s). About the full investigation: The HLA type of each donor mattered for the analysis, because public TCR beta signatures pointed to carriage of CMV infection along with the matching HLA type.

TCRdb shows the sequencer as Illumina HiSeq 1500. The public sequencing data were trimmed at Q25 with fastp and processed into clonotypes with MiXCR by TCRdb, which kept only in-frame beta chains. Merged by CDR3 protein, the rows form single entries marked with the most common genes and DNA. For this sample the table gives tens of thousands of distinct CDR3 sequences, of which roughly 20% were detected only once. The biggest ten clones account for almost 80% of the sample. Including cysteine and phenylalanine, the CDR3 has 14 amino acids. The read is trimmed to its CDR3 DNA, 42 bases read in frame from base 1. The germline V gene gives CDR1 as SGHAT and CDR2 as FQNNGV. Cut back by 4 bases and 7 bases, the V and J ends lie 13 bases apart. This clonotype has more than one count but fewer than ten. The clone's antigen remains unknown. The input lacks base qualities; no much larger clone sits a single base away.

What the work shows at the level of the full study, not this receptor alone: Carriers of CMV infection plus the relevant HLA type were discriminated by the cumulative frequency of public TCR beta family members in the study cohort and in an independent roughly 340-donor cohort. The ex vivo response was dominated by HLA-C-restricted CMV-specific TCR beta clonotypes, which also provided the single most frequent clonotype in two of eight donors.

This clonotype originated in a human donor in good health (CMV status not recorded). Some clones in this sample may be carry-over from other donors' samples. The sequenced material came from PBMCs, sequenced either directly or after in vitro stimulation (not recorded which). Here the chain combines TRBV11-2 and TRBJ1-4, with no reliable assignment of the D segment. CDR3 reads: CASSSTGMGEKLFF. The DNA sequence reads TGTGCCAGCAGCTCGACGGGGATGGGTGAAAAACTGTTTTTT. The CDR3, completed at both ends by the reference TRBV11-2 and TRBJ1-4 genes, gives the full variable domain EAGVAQSPRYKIIEKRQSVAFWCNPISGHATLYWYQQILGQGPKLLIQFQNNGVVDDSQLPKDRFSAERLKGVDSTLKIQPAKLEDSAVYLCASSSTGMGEKLFFGSGTQLSVL.